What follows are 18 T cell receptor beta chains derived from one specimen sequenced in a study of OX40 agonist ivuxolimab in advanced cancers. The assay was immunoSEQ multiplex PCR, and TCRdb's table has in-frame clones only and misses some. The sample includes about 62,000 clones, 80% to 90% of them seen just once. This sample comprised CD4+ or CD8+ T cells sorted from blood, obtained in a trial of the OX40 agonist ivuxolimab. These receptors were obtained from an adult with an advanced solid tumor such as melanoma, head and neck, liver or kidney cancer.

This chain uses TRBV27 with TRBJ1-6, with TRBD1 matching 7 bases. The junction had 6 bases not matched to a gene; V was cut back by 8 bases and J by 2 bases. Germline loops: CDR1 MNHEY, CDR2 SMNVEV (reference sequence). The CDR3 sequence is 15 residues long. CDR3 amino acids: CASAPGQAYNSPLHF. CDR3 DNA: TGTGCCAGCGCTCCCGGACAGGCCTATAATTCACCCCTCCACTTT.

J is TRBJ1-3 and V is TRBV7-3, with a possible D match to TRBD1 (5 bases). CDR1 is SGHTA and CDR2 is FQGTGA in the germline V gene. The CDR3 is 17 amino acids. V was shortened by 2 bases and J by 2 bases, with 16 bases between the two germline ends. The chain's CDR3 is CASSLRPAGWPGNTIYF. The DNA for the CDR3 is TGTGCCAGCAGCTTACGTCCCGCAGGGTGGCCTGGAAACACCATATATTTT.

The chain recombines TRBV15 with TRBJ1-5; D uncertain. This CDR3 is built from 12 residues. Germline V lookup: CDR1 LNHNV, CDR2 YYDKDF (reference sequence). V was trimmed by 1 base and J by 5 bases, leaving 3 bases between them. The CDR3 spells CATSRGYQPQHF. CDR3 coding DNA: TGTGCCACCAGCAGAGGATATCAGCCCCAGCATTTT.

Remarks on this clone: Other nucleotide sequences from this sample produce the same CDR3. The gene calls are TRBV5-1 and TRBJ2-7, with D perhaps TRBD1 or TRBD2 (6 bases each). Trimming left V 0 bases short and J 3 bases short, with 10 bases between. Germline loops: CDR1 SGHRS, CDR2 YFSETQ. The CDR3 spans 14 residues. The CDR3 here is CASSLGGTSYEQYF. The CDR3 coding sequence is TGCGCCAGCAGCTTGGGCGGGACAAGCTACGAGCAGTACTTC.

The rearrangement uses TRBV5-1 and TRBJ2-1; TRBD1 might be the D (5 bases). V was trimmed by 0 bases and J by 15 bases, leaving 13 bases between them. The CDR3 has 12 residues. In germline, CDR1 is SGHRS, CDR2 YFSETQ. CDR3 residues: CASSLETGTTFF. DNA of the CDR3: TGCGCCAGCAGCTTGGAAACAGGTACGACGTTCTTC.

CDR3 protein: CASSQRMGTRGLGGELFF. CDR3 DNA sequence: TGCGCCAGCAGCCAACGTATGGGGACGAGGGGACTCGGCGGGGAGCTGTTTTTT. This sequence joins TRBV5-1 and TRBJ2-2; tentative D call: TRBD2 (6 bases). V lost 4 bases and J 7 bases, leaving 26 bases between the germline ends. The V gene's germline CDR1 is SGHRS and CDR2 YFSETQ. The CDR3 extends over 18 amino acids. Full variable domain (remainder filled in from reference TRBV5-1 and TRBJ2-2): KAGVTQTPRYLIKTRGQQVTLSCSPISGHRSVSWYQQTPGQGLQFLFEYFSETQRNKGNFPGRFSGRQFSNSRSEMNVSTLELGDSALYLCASSQRMGTRGLGGELFFGEGSRLTVL.

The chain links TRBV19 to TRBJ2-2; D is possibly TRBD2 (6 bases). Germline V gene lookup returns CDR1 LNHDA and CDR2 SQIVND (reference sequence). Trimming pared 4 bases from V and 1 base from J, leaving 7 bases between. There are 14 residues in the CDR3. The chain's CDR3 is CASSKAGNTGELFF. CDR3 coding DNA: TGTGCCAGTAGTAAAGCGGGGAACACCGGGGAGCTGTTTTTT.

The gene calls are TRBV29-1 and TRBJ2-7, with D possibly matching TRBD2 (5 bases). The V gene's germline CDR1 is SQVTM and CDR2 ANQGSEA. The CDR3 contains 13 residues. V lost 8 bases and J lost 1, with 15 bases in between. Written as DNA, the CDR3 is TGCAGCATCAGGAGGTTACCGTCCTACGAGCAGTACTTC. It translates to CSIRRLPSYEQYF.

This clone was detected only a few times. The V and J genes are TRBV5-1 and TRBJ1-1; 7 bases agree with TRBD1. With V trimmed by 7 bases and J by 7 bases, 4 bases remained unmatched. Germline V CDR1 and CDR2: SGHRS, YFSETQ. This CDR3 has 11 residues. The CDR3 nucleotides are TGCGCCAGCGGAAGACAGGGTGAAGCTTTCTTT. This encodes CASGRQGEAFF.

The CDR3 spells CASSLAGLAEPNEQFF. The CDR3 region has the DNA TGTGCCAGCAGCTTGGCAGGTCTAGCGGAGCCTAATGAGCAGTTCTTC. This chain links TRBV5-6 with TRBJ2-1; TRBD2 aligns across 7 bases. Losses at the gene ends were 0 bases for V and 7 bases for J; bases not matched to a gene: 10. The CDR3 extends over 16 amino acids. The germline CDR1 and CDR2 sequences are SGHDT and YYEEEE.

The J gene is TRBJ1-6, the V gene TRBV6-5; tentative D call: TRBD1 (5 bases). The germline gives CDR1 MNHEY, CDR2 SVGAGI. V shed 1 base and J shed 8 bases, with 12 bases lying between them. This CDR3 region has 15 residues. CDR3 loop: CASSYFGGRDSPLHF. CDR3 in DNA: TGTGCCAGCAGTTACTTCGGGGGTCGAGATTCACCCCTCCACTTT.

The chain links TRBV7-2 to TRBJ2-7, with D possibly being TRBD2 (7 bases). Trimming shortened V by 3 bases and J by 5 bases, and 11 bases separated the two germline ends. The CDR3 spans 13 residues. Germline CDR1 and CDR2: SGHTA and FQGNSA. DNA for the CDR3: TGTGCCAGCAGCTTTGGGGGGGGCAACGAGCAGTACTTC. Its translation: CASSFGGGNEQYF.

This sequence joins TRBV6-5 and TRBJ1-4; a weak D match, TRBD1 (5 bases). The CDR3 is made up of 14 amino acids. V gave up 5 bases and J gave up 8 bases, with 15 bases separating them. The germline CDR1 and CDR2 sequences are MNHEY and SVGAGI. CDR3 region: CASSRRGPGEKLFF. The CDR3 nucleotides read TGTGCCAGCAGTCGAAGGGGCCCGGGGGAAAAACTGTTTTTT.

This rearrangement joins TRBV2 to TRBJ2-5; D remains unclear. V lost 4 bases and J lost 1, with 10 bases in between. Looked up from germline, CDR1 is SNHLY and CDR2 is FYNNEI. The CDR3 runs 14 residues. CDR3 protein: CASSGGLSQETQYF. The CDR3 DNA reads TGTGCCAGCAGTGGGGGTCTATCCCAAGAGACCCAGTACTTC.

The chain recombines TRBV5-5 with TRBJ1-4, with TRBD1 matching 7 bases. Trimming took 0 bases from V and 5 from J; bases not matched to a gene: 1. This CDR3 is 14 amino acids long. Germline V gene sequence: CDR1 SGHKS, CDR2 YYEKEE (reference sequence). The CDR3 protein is CASSLGQGNEKLFF. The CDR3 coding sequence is TGTGCCAGCAGCTTGGGACAGGGAAATGAAAAACTGTTTTTT. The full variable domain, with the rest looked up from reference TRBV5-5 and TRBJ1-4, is DAGVTQSPTHLIKTRGQQVTLRCSPISGHKSVSWYQQVLGQGPQFIFQYYEKEERGRGNFPDRFSARQFPNYSSELNVNALLLGDSALYLCASSLGQGNEKLFFGSGTQLSVL.

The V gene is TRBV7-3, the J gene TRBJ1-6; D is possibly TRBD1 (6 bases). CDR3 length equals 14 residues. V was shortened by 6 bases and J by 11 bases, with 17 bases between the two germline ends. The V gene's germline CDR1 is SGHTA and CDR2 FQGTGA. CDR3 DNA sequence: TGTGCCAGCAGTCCAGGGGCGGCCGGGGCACCCCTCCACTTT. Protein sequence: CASSPGAAGAPLHF.

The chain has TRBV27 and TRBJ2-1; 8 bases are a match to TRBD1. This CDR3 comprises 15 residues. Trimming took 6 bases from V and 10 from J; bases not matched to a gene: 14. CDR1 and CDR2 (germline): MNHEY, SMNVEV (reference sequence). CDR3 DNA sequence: TGTGCCAGCAGCCCTGTGGACAGGGAGTTTGGGGAGCAGTTCTTC. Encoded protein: CASSPVDREFGEQFF.

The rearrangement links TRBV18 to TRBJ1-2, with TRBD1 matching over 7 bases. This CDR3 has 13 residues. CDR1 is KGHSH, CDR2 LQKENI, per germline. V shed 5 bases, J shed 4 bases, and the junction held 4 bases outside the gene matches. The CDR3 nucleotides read TGTGCCAGCTCATCGGGACAGTCCTATGGCTACACCTTC. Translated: CASSSGQSYGYTF. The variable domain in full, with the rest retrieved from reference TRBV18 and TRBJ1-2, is NAGVMQNPRHLVRRRGQEARLRCSPMKGHSHVYWYRQLPEEGLKFMVYLQKENIIDESGMPKERFSAEFPKEGPSILRIQQVVRGDSAAYFCASSSGQSYGYTFGSGTRLTVV.